These 7 T cell receptor beta chains originate from one sample sequenced in a study of T cell repertoires in cytomegalovirus infection. TCRdb redid the calling of the reads with MiXCR, one entry per CDR3 protein. This sample yields approximately 190,000 distinct CDR3 sequences, of which approximately 30% are seen a single time; 30% to 40% belongs to the top ten. Sequencing was done on a sample of PBMCs. All receptors derive from a human donor in good health (CMV status not recorded). Some clones in this sample may be carry-over from other donors' samples.

This clonotype was seen more than once but under ten times. The chain links TRBV11-2 to TRBJ1-3; D unclear. The germline V and J ends were trimmed by 4 bases and 0 bases, with 7 bases remaining between them. The CDR3 runs to 14 residues. Germline V gene data show CDR1 as SGHAT and CDR2 as FQNNGV. CDR3 protein: CASSSGISGNTIYF. The CDR3 DNA reads as TGTGCCAGCAGCTCGGGGATCTCTGGAAACACCATATATTTT.

There are a few counts of this clonotype. The J gene is TRBJ1-2, the V gene TRBV6-2 or TRBV6-3; D unresolved. V was trimmed by 4 bases and J by 1 base, leaving 10 bases between them. The CDR3 contains 14 residues. Germline V lookup: CDR1 MNHEY, CDR2 SVGEGT. The CDR3 reads CASSSQTDNYGYTF. The CDR3 DNA reads as TGTGCCAGCAGTTCCCAGACGGATAACTATGGCTACACCTTC.

This clonotype was counted only a few times. The rearrangement uses TRBV7-8 and TRBJ1-5, with 9 bases fitting TRBD1. After removal of 2 bases from V and 4 bases from J, the junction contained 9 bases not matched to a gene. Germline-derived CDR1 and CDR2 are SGHVS and FQNEAQ. The CDR3 is made up of 17 amino acids. The CDR3 here is CASSLRRTGEVNQPQHF. The CDR3 DNA follows: TGTGCCAGCAGCTTACGACGGACAGGGGAGGTTAATCAGCCCCAGCATTTT.

The chain carries TRBV20-1 and TRBJ1-2, with 8 bases that match TRBD1. Per germline, CDR1 DFQATT and CDR2 SNEGSKA (reference sequence). This CDR3 spans 15 amino acids. The J segment lost 7 bases and the V segment lost 1 base, leaving 11 bases of the junction unmatched. CDR3 region: CSARVTGALLGGYTF. The CDR3 bases are TGCAGTGCTAGAGTGACAGGGGCCCTCCTGGGTGGCTACACCTTC.

This clonotype appeared a few times. The V call is TRBV12-3 or TRBV12-4, the J call TRBJ2-5; TRBD1 agrees at 7 bases. Trimming took 6 bases from V and 1 from J; bases not matched to a gene: 5. The CDR3 contains 14 residues. CDR3 sequence reads: CASSWGQTQETQYF. The CDR3 region has the DNA TGTGCCAGCAGCTGGGGACAGACCCAAGAGACCCAGTACTTC.

The J gene is TRBJ2-1, the V gene TRBV19; D is perhaps TRBD1 (6 bases). The CDR3 runs 15 residues. V dropped 6 bases and J dropped 0 bases, with 12 bases sitting between them. From germline, CDR1 is LNHDA and CDR2 SQIVND (reference sequence). CDR3 protein: CASRVDRSSYNEQFF. The CDR3 DNA follows: TGTGCCAGTAGGGTCGACAGGTCCTCCTACAATGAGCAGTTCTTC.

This clonotype was counted between two and nine times. The V and J genes are TRBV5-8 and TRBJ1-5; 7 nucleotides line up with TRBD1. The germline gives CDR1 SGHTS, CDR2 YDEGEE. The ends lost 4 bases at V and 3 bases at J; junction bases unmatched: 10. CDR3 length: 16 amino acids. The CDR3 loop reads CASSPQKGGFNQPQHF. CDR3 sequence (DNA): TGTGCCAGCAGCCCCCAGAAAGGGGGCTTCAATCAGCCCCAGCATTTT.